The clone carrying this T cell receptor (beta chain) occurred many times. Its target is not known. The sample belongs to a study of T cells in Graves' hyperthyroidism and ophthalmopathy. General study findings and limits: Stable hyperthyroidism was told apart from ophthalmopathy by a model built on 13 V-J features.

Amplified TCR beta CDR3 regions came from RNA transcripts. An initial round of RT-PCR targeting the TCR CDR3 relied on the HTBI primer set. TCRdb itself ran the multiplex PCR reads through MiXCR, one entry per CDR3 protein. In the table there are around 450,000 distinct CDR3 sequences, 15% to 19% of which are singletons. This CDR3 region has 17 residues. Germline V gene data show CDR1 as MNHEY and CDR2 as SVGAGI. V lost 0 bases to trimming and J lost 0 bases, with 12 bases between them. This receptor was identified in a woman in her late teens or twenties with Graves' hyperthyroidism. This chain uses TRBV6-5 with TRBJ1-5, with a possible D match to TRBD1 (5 bases). Sequencing was carried out using blood. Here the CDR3 DNA reads TGTGCCAGCAGTTACTCGCCAACAGGCTTTAGCAATCAGCCCCAGCATTTT. Translating it yields CASSYSPTGFSNQPQHF.